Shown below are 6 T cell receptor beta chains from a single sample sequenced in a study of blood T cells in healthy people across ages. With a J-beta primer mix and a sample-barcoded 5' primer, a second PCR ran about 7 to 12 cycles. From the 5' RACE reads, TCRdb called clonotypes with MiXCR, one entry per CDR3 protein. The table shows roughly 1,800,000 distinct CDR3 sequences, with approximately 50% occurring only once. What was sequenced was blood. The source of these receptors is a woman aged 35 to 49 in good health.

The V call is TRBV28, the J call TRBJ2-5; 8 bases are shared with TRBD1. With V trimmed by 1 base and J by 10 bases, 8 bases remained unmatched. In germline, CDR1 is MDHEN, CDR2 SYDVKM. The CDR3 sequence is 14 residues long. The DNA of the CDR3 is TGTGCCAGCAGTTTATCTAACAGGGGGATGGACCAGTACTTC. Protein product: CASSLSNRGMDQYF.

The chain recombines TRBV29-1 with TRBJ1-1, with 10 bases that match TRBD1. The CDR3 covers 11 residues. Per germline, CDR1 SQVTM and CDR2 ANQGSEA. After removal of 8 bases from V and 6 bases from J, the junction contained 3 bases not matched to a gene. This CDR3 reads CSLGQGAEAFF. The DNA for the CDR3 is TGCAGCCTAGGACAGGGGGCTGAAGCTTTCTTT.

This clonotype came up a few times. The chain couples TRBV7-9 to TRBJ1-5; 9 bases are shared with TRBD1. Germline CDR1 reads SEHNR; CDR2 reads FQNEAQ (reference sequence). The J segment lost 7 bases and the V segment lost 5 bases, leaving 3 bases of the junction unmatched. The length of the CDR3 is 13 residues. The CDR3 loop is CASSNTGGQPQHF. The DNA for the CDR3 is TGTGCCAGCAGCAATACAGGGGGCCAGCCCCAGCATTTT.

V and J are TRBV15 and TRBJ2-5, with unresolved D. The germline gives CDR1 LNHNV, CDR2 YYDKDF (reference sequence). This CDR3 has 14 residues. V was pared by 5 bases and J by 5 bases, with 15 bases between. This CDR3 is CATSPITSGETQYF. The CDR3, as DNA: TGTGCCACCAGCCCAATAACGAGTGGGGAGACCCAGTACTTC.

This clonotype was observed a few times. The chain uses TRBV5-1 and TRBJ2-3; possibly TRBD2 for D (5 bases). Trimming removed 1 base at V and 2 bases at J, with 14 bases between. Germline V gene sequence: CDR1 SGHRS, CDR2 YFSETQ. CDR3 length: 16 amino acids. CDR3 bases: TGCGCCAGCAGCTTGCCTGAGGGCAGCTCCACAGATACGCAGTATTTT. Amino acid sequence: CASSLPEGSSTDTQYF.

Written as DNA, the CDR3 is TGTGCCAGCAGCCCGGGACACAGTGTTTATGGCTACACCTTC. This sequence encodes CASSPGHSVYGYTF. The chain is built from TRBV6-5 and TRBJ1-2, with D maybe TRBD1 (6 bases). This CDR3 contains 14 residues. The V gene's germline CDR1 is MNHEY and CDR2 SVGAGI. The V end lost 6 bases, the J end lost 5 bases, and 16 bases lay between the germline ends.